This T cell receptor beta chain was profiled in a study of CD8+CD57+ T cells in acquired aplastic anemia (dated by TCRdb to between 2017 and 2018). About the investigation overall: DNA extracted from sorted CD4+ and CD8+ cells had a mean of around 3.3 ug, with a range of roughly 0.2 to 27.4 ug. A CD8+CD57+ expansion meant a frequency higher than the mean frequency seen in healthy subjects.

Genomic DNA served as template for TCR beta VDJ combination and CDR3 sequence profiling. An Illumina HiSeq 2000 was used for TCR repertoire sequencing. From the authors' description of their analysis: Repertoires were assessed using TRBV/TRBJ rearrangement plots, CDR3 size and DJ length profiles, and Simpson's diversity index. The most abundant DNA sequence in the deep sequencing data was defined as the immunodominant clone. CDR3 amino acid sequences were screened for sharing across subjects and compared with published repertoires and the VDJdb database. Clones were called with MiXCR by TCRdb after fastp trimmed the public reads at Q25, and only in-frame beta chains were retained. Rows matching on CDR3 protein sequence are summarized as one entry with the most common DNA and genes. TCRdb, not the authors, supplied the V and J calls. This sample gives 200,000 to 250,000 distinct CDR3 sequences in total; approximately 51% of them show up just once. The ten largest clones capture 15% to 20% of the sample.

Broad study findings and their caveats: Patients and healthy controls showed no significant difference in CD8+ Simpson's diversity (P=0.060). Around 27 CD8+ CDR3 sequences were found in both patients and controls but appeared to be highly expressed in patients and within the immunodominant clones of the patients.

The patients picked for sequencing were ones in whom flow cytometry had shown an expansion of CD8+CD57+ cells. Severe acquired aplastic anemia was diagnosed in all patients according to International Study of Aplastic Anemia and Agranulocytosis and Camitta criteria. At the time blood was sampled, none of the patients had received any therapy. TCR repertoires of sorted CD4+ and CD8+ blood T cells from severe aplastic anemia patients and healthy subjects were deep-sequenced in the study. Patients were enrolled in the USA under clinicaltrials.gov protocols 00001620, 01623167, 00001397, 00071045, 00081523 and 00961064. Ficoll-Paque density gradient centrifugation was used to isolate peripheral blood mononuclear cells. Before DNA extraction, CD4+ and CD8+ T cells were sorted with FACS or magnetic beads. This clonotype was seen repeatedly, ten times or more. It lacks a known antigen. No much larger clone is present one base from it, and per-base qualities are unavailable.

From the germline V gene, CDR1 is SGDLS and CDR2 is YYNGEE. Trimming accounts for 4 bases at V and 4 bases at J, while the number of junction bases matched to no gene is 5. The CDR3 holds 14 amino acids from the cysteine to the phenylalanine. This entry keeps only the CDR3 DNA: 42 bases, framed from base 1. What was sequenced was sorted CD4+, CD8+, or CD8+CD57+ T cells (not recorded which) from PBMCs. Rearrangement joined TRBV9 to TRBJ1-1, and TRBD1 aligns with 9 junction nucleotides. The sequence came from a human donor with aplastic anemia. The CDR3 region: CASSTRDRVTEAFF. The DNA reads TGTGCCAGCAGCACCAGGGACAGGGTCACTGAAGCTTTCTTT.